This T cell receptor beta chain was recorded in a study of blood T cell repertoires in COVID-19 (dated by TCRdb to about 2020). For the study in its entirety: The collaborator samples originated in the United States, Italy and Spain and spanned the acute and convalescent phases of COVID-19. The material from the prospective study consisted of cDNA or gDNA derived from T cells, B-cell-depleted T cells, or PBMCs. Deeply sampled blood TCRbeta repertoires from subjects exposed to, actively infected with, or recovered from COVID-19 were included in the dataset. A freely available public database, intended as a resource for researchers studying the immune response to SARS-CoV-2, is where the repertoires were released. Samples came from the ongoing ImmuneRACE study (first 160 participants) plus 1,254 subjects from 6 global collaborators. Sample metadata almost always included a de-identified subject ID, COVID-19 status, age in years and sex. HLA class I and class II types, where available, came from metadata supplied by the sample provider rather than from assay-based typing.

Looking up the germline V gene yields CDR1 SGHAT and CDR2 FQNNGV. Trimming takes 5 bases off V and 7 bases off J; junction bases not matched to a gene: 11. The CDR3 goes from the cysteine to the phenylalanine over 16 residues. Here the CDR3 DNA is all that survives: 48 bases in frame from base 1. The immunoSEQ Assay, a bias-controlled multiplex PCR, was used to amplify TCRbeta CDR3 regions from genomic DNA. The paper's processing steps were these. The number of nucleated cells in each sample was estimated from the amplification of reference gene primers within the assay. Sequence reads were collapsed and filtered to measure the absolute abundance of every unique TCRbeta CDR3 rearrangement. For each sample, productive Simpson clonality was calculated as the square root of Simpson's diversity index across productive rearrangements. Drawn from immuneACCESS, this table holds only the in-frame rearrangements with V and J called that TCRdb kept. Clones are partly lost; checked studies trace under half to an unresolved V gene and leave the rest unexplained. The V and J calls and the clone size are those of that table, but D and trimming were determined from the DNA. In all, the sample holds about 380,000 clones, and about 90% of those were seen once. The ten largest make up just under 3% of the sample.

The study at large found these results: The amount of clinical and demographic metadata varied by source and participant and was provided uncurated.

In the prospective study, participants were 18 to 89 years old, resided in around 25 geographic areas of the United States, and were enrolled through a virtual design. In the prospective study, participants were assigned to cohorts based on the clinical history participants reported in a screening survey and a study questionnaire. ImmuneRACE Cohort 3 recovered participants were defined by two consecutive negative NP/OP PCR tests, healthcare professional clearance, or symptom resolution. Each participant in the prospective study had whole blood, serum and a nasopharyngeal or oropharyngeal swab collected by mobile phlebotomists. Participants in the prospective study had the option to provide additional blood draws and questionnaires over an approximately two-month period. Blood samples from the prospective study were shipped frozen or at room temperature prior to DNA extraction. Concerning this clone itself: No antigen is known for it. No per-base quality is available; no much larger clone lies one base away.

The sequence joins TRBV11-2 to TRBJ2-1; TRBD1 fits 10 bases in the junction. Source material: PBMCs or T cells enriched from blood (not recorded which). The source of this sequence is a woman aged 25 to 45 who had recovered from COVID-19. The bases are TGTGCCAGCAGCGTTAGACAGGGGGCCAGGGGGAATGAGCAGTTCTTC. Its protein reads: CASSVRQGARGNEQFF.